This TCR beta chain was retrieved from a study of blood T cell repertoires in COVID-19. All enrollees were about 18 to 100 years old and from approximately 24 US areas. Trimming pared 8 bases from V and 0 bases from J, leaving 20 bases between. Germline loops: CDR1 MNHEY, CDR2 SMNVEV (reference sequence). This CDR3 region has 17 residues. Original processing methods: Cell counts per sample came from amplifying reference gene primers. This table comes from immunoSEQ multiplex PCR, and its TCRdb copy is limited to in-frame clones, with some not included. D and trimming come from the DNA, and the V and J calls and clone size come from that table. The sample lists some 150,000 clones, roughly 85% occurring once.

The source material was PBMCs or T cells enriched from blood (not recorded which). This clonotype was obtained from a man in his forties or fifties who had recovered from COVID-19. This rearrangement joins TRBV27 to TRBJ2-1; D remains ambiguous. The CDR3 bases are TGTGCCAGCTACGCCCTGCGCATGGGCAGCTCCTACAATGAGCAGTTCTTC. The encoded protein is CASYALRMGSSYNEQFF.